This TCR beta chain was captured by sequencing in a study of blood T cells in healthy people across ages. General study findings and limits: Reliance upon unsorted PBMCs precluded definitive naive versus antigen-experienced comparison.

The CDR3 has 13 residues. Trimming took off 5 bases at V and 3 bases at J, with 10 bases between the two ends. In germline, CDR1 is SEHNR, CDR2 FQNEAQ (reference sequence). It was with a sample-barcoded 5' primer and a J-beta primer mix that a second PCR of about 7 to 12 cycles was run. Each cDNA molecule was tagged by a template-switch adaptor with 12 random nucleotides. Samples each returned at least 2.5 million CDR3-containing paired-end reads. TCRdb analysed the 5' RACE reads with MiXCR anew, one entry per CDR3 protein. Counted here are under 850,000 distinct CDR3 sequences, under 40% occurring once; the ten biggest clones make up under 15%. Every sample gave at least 5 micrograms of total RNA when it was extracted. This clonotype appeared many times. Antigen unknown.

The source of this sequence is a man younger than 35 in good health. The sequencing input was blood. The rearrangement uses TRBV7-9 and TRBJ1-2; a weak D match, TRBD1 (5 bases). CDR3 sequence reads: CASSHQTDYGYTF. CDR3 DNA sequence: TGTGCCAGCAGCCACCAGACAGACTATGGCTACACCTTC.